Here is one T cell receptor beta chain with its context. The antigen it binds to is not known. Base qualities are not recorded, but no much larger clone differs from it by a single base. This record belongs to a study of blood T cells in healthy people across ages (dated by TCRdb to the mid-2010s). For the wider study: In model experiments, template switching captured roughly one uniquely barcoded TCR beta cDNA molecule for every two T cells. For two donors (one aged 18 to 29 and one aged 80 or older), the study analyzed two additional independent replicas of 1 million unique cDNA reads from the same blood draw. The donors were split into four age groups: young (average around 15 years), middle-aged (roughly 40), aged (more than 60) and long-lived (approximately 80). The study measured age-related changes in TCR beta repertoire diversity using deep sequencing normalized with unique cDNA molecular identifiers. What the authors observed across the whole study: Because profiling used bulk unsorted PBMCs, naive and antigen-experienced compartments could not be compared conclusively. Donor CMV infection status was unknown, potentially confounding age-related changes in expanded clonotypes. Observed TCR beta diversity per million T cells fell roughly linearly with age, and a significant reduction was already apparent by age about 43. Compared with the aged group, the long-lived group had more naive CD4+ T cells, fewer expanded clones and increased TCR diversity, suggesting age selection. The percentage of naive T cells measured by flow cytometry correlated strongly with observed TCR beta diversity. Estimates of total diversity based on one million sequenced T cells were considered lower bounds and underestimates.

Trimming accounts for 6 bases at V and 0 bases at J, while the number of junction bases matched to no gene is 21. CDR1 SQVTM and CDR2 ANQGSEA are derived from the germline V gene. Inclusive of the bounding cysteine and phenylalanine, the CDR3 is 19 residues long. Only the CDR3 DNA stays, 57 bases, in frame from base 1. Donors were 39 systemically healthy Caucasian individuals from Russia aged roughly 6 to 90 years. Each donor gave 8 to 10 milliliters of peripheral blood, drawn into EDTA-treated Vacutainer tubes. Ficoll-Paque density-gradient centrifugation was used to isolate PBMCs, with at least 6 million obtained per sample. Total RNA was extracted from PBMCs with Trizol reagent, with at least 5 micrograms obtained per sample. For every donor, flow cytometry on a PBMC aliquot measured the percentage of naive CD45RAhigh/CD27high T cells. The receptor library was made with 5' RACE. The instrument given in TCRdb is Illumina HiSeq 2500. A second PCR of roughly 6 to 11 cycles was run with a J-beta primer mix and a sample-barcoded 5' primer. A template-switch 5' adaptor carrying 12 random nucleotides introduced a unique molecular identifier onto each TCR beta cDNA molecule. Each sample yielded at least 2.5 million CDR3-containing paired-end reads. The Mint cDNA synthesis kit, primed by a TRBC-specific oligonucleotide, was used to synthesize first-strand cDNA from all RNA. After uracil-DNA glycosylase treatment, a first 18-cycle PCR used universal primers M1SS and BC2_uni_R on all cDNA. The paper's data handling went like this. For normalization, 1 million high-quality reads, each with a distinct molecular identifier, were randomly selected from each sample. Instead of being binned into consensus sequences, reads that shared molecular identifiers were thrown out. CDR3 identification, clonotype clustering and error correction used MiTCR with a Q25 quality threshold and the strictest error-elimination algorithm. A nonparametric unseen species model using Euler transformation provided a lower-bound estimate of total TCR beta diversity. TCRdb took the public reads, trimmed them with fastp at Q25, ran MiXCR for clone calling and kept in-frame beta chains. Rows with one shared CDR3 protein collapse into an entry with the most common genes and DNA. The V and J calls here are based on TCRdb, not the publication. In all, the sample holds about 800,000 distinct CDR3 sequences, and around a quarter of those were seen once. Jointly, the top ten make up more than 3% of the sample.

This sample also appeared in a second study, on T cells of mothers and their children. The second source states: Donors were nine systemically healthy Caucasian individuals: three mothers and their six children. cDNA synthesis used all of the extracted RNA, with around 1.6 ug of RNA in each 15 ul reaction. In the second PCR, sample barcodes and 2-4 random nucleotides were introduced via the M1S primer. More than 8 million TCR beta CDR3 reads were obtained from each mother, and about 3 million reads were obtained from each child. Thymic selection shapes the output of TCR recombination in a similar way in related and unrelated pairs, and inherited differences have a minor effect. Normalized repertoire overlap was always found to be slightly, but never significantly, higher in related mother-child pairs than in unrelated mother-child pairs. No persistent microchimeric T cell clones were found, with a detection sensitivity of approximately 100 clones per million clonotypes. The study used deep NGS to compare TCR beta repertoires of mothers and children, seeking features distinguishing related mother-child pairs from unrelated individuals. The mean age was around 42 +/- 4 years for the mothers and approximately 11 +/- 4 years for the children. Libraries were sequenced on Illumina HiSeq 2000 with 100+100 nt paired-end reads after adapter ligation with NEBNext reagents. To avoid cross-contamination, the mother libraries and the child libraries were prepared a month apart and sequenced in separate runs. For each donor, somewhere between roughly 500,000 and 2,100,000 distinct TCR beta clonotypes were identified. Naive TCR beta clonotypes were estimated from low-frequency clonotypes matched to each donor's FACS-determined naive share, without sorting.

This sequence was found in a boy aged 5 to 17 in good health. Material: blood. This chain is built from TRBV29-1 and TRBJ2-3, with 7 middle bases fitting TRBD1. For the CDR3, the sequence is CSVDLGNTGDLHSTDTQYF. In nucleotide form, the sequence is TGCAGCGTGGACCTCGGGAACACAGGGGACCTTCATAGCACAGATACGCAGTATTTT.